This T cell receptor (beta chain) was identified in a study of cytomegalovirus exposure and HLA in healthy donors. General study points: Rare TCR sequences predominated, though certain public TCRs were found in many donors. A few of the chains that were CMV-associated were confirmed in vitro to be specific for CMV antigens.

Germline trimming cut 5 bases from V and 2 bases from J; bases unmatched to any gene: 6. Per germline, CDR1 SGHVS and CDR2 FQNEAQ. The CDR3 length is 16 residues. Separate from the 666-subject first cohort was the approximately 110-subject validation cohort, to which the donors belonged. Assay: immunoSEQ multiplex PCR; the TCRdb copy retains only in-frame clones and omits some. In the table there are about 360,000 clones, more than 80% of which are singletons. This clone was detected only once. The target antigen is unknown. The origin of this receptor is a woman between 18 and 30 years old in good health and CMV-seronegative. The chain couples TRBV7-8 to TRBJ1-4, with 9 bases lining up with TRBD1. Input material: PBMCs. The CDR3 is CASSTQGAFTNEKLFF. CDR3 nucleotide sequence: TGTGCCAGCAGCACACAGGGGGCATTCACTAATGAAAAACTGTTTTTT.